Listed below are T cell receptor beta chains from one sample, sequenced in a study of CD4 T cells in relation to SARS-CoV-2 and coronaviruses. No antigens are known for them. The assay was immunoSEQ multiplex PCR, and TCRdb's table has in-frame clones only and misses some. The sample shows some 16,000 clones, over 60% of them seen only once. The sequenced material came from CD4+ T cells from PBMCs, cultured in vitro. These receptors were taken from a human donor in good health. Both conserved end residues are part of each CDR3.

TRBJ1-5 TRBV10-3 CAISSGQANQPQHF
TRBJ1-1 TRBV19 CASSRQPNTEAFF
TRBJ1-2 TRBV6-5 CASTQTGGIYGYTF
TRBJ2-1 TRBV7-3 CASSLNGGSSYNEQFF
TRBJ2-1 TRBV4-3 CASSHRLAGGLSHNEQFF
TRBJ2-3 TRBV10-3 CAISESPTDTQYF
TRBJ2-7 TRBV19 CASFLSSYEQYF
TRBJ1-1 TRBV14 CASSRTNTEAFF
TRBJ2-7 TRBV9 CASGTSGYEQYF
TRBJ2-5 TRBV5-1 CASIGGRTGLQETQYF
TRBJ1-2 TRBV19 CASSYLTENYGYTF
TRBJ1-2 TRBV3-1/TRBV3-2 CASSQGQGNNYGYTF
TRBJ2-5 TRBV18 CASSPSLTDQETQYF
TRBJ2-3 TRBV5-5 CASSLGLVGATDTQYF
TRBJ1-4 TRBV2 CASSDLVWDGRNEKLFF
TRBJ2-6 TRBV3-1/TRBV3-2 CASAGTGPSGANVLTF
TRBJ1-2 TRBV12-3/TRBV12-4 CASSLRGARGYTF
TRBJ2-5 TRBV11-1 CASSPQVGGAGETQYF
TRBJ2-7 TRBV29-1 CSVRFSSYEQYF
TRBJ2-3 TRBV29-1 CSVEEGIWTDTQYF
TRBJ1-5 TRBV7-2 CASSLGRHQNQPQHF
TRBJ1-1 TRBV7-8 CASSFPRAGAFF
TRBJ2-1 TRBV19 CASSSGSGTHNEQFF
TRBJ2-7 TRBV7-2 CASSSFSGRAYEQYF
TRBJ2-3 TRBV7-2 CASSFTERHTQYF
TRBJ2-1 TRBV19 CASSIVASGNEQFF
TRBJ2-3 TRBV12-3/TRBV12-4 CATRRGWADTQYF
TRBJ2-7 TRBV6-5 CASTGAYEQYF
TRBJ2-1 TRBV6-5 CASRAQFLSYNEQFF
TRBJ1-2 TRBV30 CAWQGSYGYTF
TRBJ1-5 TRBV9 CASSPTGYSNQPQHF
TRBJ1-2 TRBV7-2 CASSYGTYYGYTF
TRBJ1-1 TRBV18 CASSPGQGRNTEAFF
TRBJ2-3 TRBV7-2 CASSGSSGPDTQYF
TRBJ2-3 TRBV11-2 CASSWGGSNTQYF
TRBJ2-5 TRBV3-1/TRBV3-2 CASSQGRGGRGETQYF
TRBJ1-5 TRBV30 CACGNSNQPQHF
TRBJ2-1 TRBV18 CASSLGLAGDSRYEQFF
TRBJ2-2 TRBV5-4 CASSLGPTGGVTGELFF